The 3 T cell receptor beta chains in this list originate from one sample, sequenced in a study of shared clonotypes between healthy human individuals. Sequenced by immunoSEQ multiplex PCR; TCRdb stores in-frame clones only, minus some. Of 660,000 or so clones in the sample, 95% to 97% are singletons; the top ten hold about 0.12%. The naive CD8 population came from CD45RO-negative cells selected for CCR7, without terminally differentiated effector memory CD45RA+ cells. The source material was naive CD8+ T cells sorted from blood. Source of these receptors: a woman aged 25 to 39 in good health.

The chain couples TRBV20-1 to TRBJ2-1; D might be TRBD2 (5 bases). The CDR3 totals 11 residues. Trimming cost V 7 bases and J 8 bases, with 12 bases left between them. The germline V gene encodes CDR1 DFQATT and CDR2 SNEGSKA (reference sequence). CDR3 sequence: CSGRVVYEQFF. The CDR3 coding sequence is TGCAGTGGGCGGGTGGTCTATGAGCAGTTCTTC.

The chain combines TRBV7-8 with TRBJ2-5; D is ambiguous. Trimming removed 5 bases from V and 4 bases from J, with 14 bases in between. The CDR3 covers 14 residues. From germline, CDR1 is SGHVS and CDR2 FQNEAQ. CDR3 bases: TGTGCCAGCAGCCCGCCGCAGCGAACAGAGACCCAGTACTTC. Protein product: CASSPPQRTETQYF.

The chain couples TRBV4-2 to TRBJ2-3, with 13 bases fitting TRBD2. V was clipped by 6 bases and J by 2 bases; unmatched bases: 8. CDR1 is LGHNA, CDR2 YNFKEQ, per germline. The CDR3 spans 17 residues. CDR3 in amino acids: CASSYTGTSGITDTQYF. The CDR3 nucleotides read TGTGCCAGCAGTTACACCGGGACTAGCGGGATCACAGATACGCAGTATTTT.